This TCR beta chain stems from a study of T cells in Graves' hyperthyroidism and ophthalmopathy. Whole-study context: Blood from the periphery was taken at initial diagnosis, before any treatment.

The V gene lost 6 bases and the J gene lost 8 bases, with 16 bases spanning the gap. CDR1 and CDR2 (germline): DFQATT, SNEGSKA (reference sequence). This CDR3 spans 13 amino acids. Across 18 months, stable Graves' hyperthyroidism was marked by no progression to ophthalmopathy. Clinical symptoms, serum thyroxine, TRAb, thyroid ultrasound and orbital computed tomography established diagnosis. Fresh peripheral blood, 9.5 to 10 ml of it, supplied the PBMCs. TCR beta CDR3 regions were amplified from RNA transcripts. HTBI primers were used for first-round RT-PCR of the TCR CDR3. A single record per CDR3 protein comes from TCRdb applying MiXCR to the multiplex PCR reads. The table includes approximately 610,000 distinct CDR3 sequences, approximately 16% detected once.

Sequencing was carried out using blood. The J gene is TRBJ1-4, the V gene TRBV20-1; D is unclear. This receptor was obtained from a woman aged 18-29 years with Graves' hyperthyroidism. CDR3 nucleotides: TGCAGTGCCCTAGGACCAGGAAGCGAAAAACTGTTTTTT. Amino acid sequence: CSALGPGSEKLFF.